Listed below are T cell receptor beta chains from one sample, sequenced in a study of regulatory T cells in long-lasting Graves disease. MiXCR, run by TCRdb on the multiplex PCR reads, gives a single entry per CDR3 protein. This sample carries about 500,000 distinct CDR3 sequences, about a sixth of them seen once, and the ten largest clones take approximately 12%. The same data also went into a second study, on T cells in Graves' hyperthyroidism and ophthalmopathy.

The sequencing used peripheral blood mononuclear cells (PBMCs), collected at new diagnosis, from a patient treated with antithyroid drugs. These receptors originate from a man aged 40-50 years with Graves disease. CDR3s include the opening cysteine and the closing phenylalanine or tryptophan. A D gene is named only where the DNA matches it firmly. The size field is filled for only some rows; it gives once, few, many or a size class.

D gene	clone size	V gene	J gene	CDR3 protein	CDR3 DNA
NA	NA	TRBV7-9	TRBJ2-3	CASSLDPGSTDTQYF	TGTGCCAGCAGCTTAGATCCAGGGAGCACAGATACGCAGTATTTT
NA	NA	TRBV6-1	TRBJ1-4	CASSIRQGPGEKLFF	TGTGCCAGCAGCATTCGCCAGGGGCCGGGTGAAAAACTGTTTTTT
NA	NA	TRBV5-1	TRBJ2-7	CASSLHPEQYF	TGCGCCAGCAGCTTGCACCCCGAGCAGTACTTC
NA	many	TRBV5-1	TRBJ2-1	CASSLETGDEQFF	TGCGCCAGCAGCTTGGAGACGGGGGACGAGCAGTTCTTC
NA	NA	TRBV29-1	TRBJ1-2	CSALRGAGYGYTF	TGCAGCGCCCTACGGGGGGCTGGCTATGGCTACACCTTC
NA	NA	TRBV9	TRBJ1-2	CASSVGSGLEGYTF	TGTGCCAGCAGCGTAGGATCAGGGTTGGAGGGCTACACCTTC
TRBD1	NA	TRBV11-3	TRBJ2-5	CAGSSRRDRGLETQYF	TGTGCCGGTAGTTCCCGGAGGGACAGGGGGCTGGAGACCCAGTACTTC
NA	NA	TRBV20-1	TRBJ1-5	CSARDKPGGAQHF	TGCAGTGCTAGAGATAAGCCTGGGGGGGCCCAGCATTTT
NA	few	TRBV20-1	TRBJ1-5	CSAREDSYQPQHF	TGCAGTGCTAGGGAGGACAGTTATCAGCCCCAGCATTTT
NA	many	TRBV28	TRBJ1-2	CASARHASYGYTF	TGTGCCAGCGCGAGACACGCCAGCTATGGCTACACCTTC
TRBD1	many	TRBV2	TRBJ2-1	CASSERGLVANEQFF	TGTGCCAGCAGTGAGAGGGGGCTAGTGGCCAATGAGCAGTTCTTC
TRBD2	many	TRBV7-9	TRBJ2-3	CASSSGLATGVGRVDTQYF	TGTGCCAGCAGCTCGGGACTAGCGACAGGAGTGGGTCGGGTAGATACGCAGTATTTT
NA	many	TRBV5-1	TRBJ2-3	CASSLAGTHTDTQYF	TGCGCCAGCAGCTTGGCGGGGACACACACAGATACGCAGTATTTT
TRBD1	once	TRBV27	TRBJ2-7	CASSVGLGQGEHEQYF	TGTGCCAGCAGCGTAGGGCTTGGACAGGGGGAACACGAGCAGTACTTC
TRBD1	many	TRBV2	TRBJ1-6	CASTTGDTPLHF	TGTGCCAGCACGACAGGGGATACACCCCTCCACTTT
NA	medium-sized	TRBV12-3/TRBV12-4	TRBJ2-4	CASSSQTAGRAKNIQYF	TGTGCCAGCAGTTCACAAACGGCGGGGAGAGCCAAAAACATTCAGTACTTC
NA	few	TRBV4-1	TRBJ2-3	CASSQVVVGREGRTDTQYF	TGCGCCAGCAGCCAAGTGGTTGTCGGTCGAGAGGGTCGCACAGATACGCAGTATTTT
NA	many	TRBV7-2	TRBJ1-1	CASSLATSLEAFF	TGTGCCAGCAGCTTAGCAACGAGCTTGGAAGCTTTCTTT
NA	few	TRBV7-3	TRBJ2-3	CASRVGAGRTDTQYF	TGTGCCAGCAGGGTAGGAGCGGGCCGCACAGATACGCAGTATTTT
NA	many	TRBV5-4	TRBJ2-3	CASSLDRLPTKDTQYF	TGTGCCAGCAGCTTGGACAGGCTACCGACAAAAGATACGCAGTATTTT
TRBD2	many	TRBV3-1	TRBJ2-7	CASSLRRGTSMYEQYF	TGTGCCAGCAGCCTAAGGAGGGGGACTAGCATGTACGAGCAGTACTTC
TRBD2	many	TRBV20-1	TRBJ2-1	CSAIGLALGNEQFF	TGCAGTGCTATAGGACTAGCCCTCGGGAATGAGCAGTTCTTC
NA	few	TRBV3-1	TRBJ2-7	CASSQEGPWNEQYF	TGTGCCAGCAGCCAAGAAGGGCCTTGGAACGAGCAGTACTTC
TRBD2	NA	TRBV5-1	TRBJ2-1	CASSLGGTSAHNEQFF	TGCGCCAGCAGCTTGGGGGGGACTAGCGCCCACAATGAGCAGTTCTTC
TRBD1	many	TRBV12-3/TRBV12-4	TRBJ1-1	CASNRGGGRTEAFF	TGTGCCAGCAACAGAGGAGGGGGCAGGACTGAAGCTTTCTTT
NA	many	TRBV5-1	TRBJ2-1	CASSLRDGFSGEQFF	TGCGCCAGCAGCCTCCGGGACGGCTTCAGCGGGGAGCAGTTCTTC